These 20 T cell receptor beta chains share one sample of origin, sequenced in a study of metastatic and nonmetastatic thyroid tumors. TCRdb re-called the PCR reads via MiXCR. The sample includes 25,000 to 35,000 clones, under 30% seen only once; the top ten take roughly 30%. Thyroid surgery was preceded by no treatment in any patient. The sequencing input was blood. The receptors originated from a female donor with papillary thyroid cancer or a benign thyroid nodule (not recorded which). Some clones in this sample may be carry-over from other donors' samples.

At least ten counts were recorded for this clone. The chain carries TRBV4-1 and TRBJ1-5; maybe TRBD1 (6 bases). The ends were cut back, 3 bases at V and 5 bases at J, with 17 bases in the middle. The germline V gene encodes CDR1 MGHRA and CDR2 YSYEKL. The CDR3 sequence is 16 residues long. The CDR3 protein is CASSHLVTGLDQPQHF. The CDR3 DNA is TGCGCCAGCAGCCACCTAGTTACAGGGTTGGATCAGCCCCAGCATTTT.

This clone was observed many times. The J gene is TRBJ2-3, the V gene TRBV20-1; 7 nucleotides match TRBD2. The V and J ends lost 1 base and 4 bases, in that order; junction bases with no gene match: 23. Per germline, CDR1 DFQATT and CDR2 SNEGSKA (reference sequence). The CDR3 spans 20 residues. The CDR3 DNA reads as TGCAGTGCTAGAGCTACCAACGTTATGGTTAGGGAGGGACCGGCAGATACGCAGTATTTT. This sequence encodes CSARATNVMVREGPADTQYF.

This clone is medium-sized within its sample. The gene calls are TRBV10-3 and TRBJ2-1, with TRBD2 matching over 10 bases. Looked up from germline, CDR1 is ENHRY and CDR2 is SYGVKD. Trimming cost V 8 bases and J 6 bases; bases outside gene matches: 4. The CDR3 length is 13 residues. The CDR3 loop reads CAIQLAGRNEQFF. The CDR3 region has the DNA TGTGCCATCCAACTAGCGGGGCGCAATGAGCAGTTCTTC.

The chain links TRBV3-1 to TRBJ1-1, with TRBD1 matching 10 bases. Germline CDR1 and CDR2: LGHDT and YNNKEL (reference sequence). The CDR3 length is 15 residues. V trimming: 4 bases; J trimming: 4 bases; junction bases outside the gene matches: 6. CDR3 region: CASSLGQGKVTEAFF. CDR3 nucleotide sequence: TGTGCCAGCAGCCTGGGACAGGGGAAGGTCACTGAAGCTTTCTTT.

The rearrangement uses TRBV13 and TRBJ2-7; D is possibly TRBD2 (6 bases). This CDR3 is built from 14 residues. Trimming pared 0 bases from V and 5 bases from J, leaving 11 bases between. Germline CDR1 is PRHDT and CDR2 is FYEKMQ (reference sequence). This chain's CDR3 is CASSLGGRVDEQYF. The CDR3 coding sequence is TGTGCCAGCAGCTTAGGCGGGAGAGTTGACGAGCAGTACTTC.

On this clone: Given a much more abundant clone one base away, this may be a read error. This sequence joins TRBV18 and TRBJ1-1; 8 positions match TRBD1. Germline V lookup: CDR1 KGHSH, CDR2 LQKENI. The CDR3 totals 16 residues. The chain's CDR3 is CASPPSQGVTNTEAFF. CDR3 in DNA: TGTGCCAGCCCACCATCACAGGGGGTCACGAACACTGAAGCTTTCTTT.

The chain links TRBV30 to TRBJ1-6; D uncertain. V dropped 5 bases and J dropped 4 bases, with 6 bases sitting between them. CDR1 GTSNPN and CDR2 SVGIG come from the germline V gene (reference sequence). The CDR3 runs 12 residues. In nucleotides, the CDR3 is TGTGCCTGGGTGGAGTATAATTCACCCCTCCACTTT. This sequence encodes CAWVEYNSPLHF.

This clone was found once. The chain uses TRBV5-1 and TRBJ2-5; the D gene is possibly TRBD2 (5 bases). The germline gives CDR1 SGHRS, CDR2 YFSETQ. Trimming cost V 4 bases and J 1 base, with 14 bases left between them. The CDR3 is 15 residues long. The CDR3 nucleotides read TGCGCCAGCAGCCTCTCGGCGGGTCGCCAAGAGACCCAGTACTTC. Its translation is CASSLSAGRQETQYF.

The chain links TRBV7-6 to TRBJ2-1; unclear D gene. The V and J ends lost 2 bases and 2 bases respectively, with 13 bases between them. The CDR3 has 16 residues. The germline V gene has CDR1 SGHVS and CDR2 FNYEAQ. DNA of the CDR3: TGTGCCAGCAGCTTAAAGGCAGGAACCCCCTACAATGAGCAGTTCTTC. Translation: CASSLKAGTPYNEQFF.

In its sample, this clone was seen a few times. Here the CDR3 reads CASSYPSGEGEETQYF. DNA of the CDR3: TGTGCCAGCAGTTACCCTTCGGGGGAGGGAGAAGAGACCCAGTACTTC. The gene calls are TRBV6-5 and TRBJ2-5; 7 bases align to TRBD2. Trimming at V came to 2 bases and at J to 3 bases, leaving 9 bases not matched to a gene. CDR3 size: 16 residues. From germline, CDR1 is MNHEY and CDR2 SVGAGI.

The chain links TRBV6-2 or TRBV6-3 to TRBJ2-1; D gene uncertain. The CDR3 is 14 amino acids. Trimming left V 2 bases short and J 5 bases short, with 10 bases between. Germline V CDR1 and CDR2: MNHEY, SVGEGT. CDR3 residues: CASSYSDFNNEQFF. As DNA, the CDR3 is TGTGCCAGCAGTTACAGCGACTTTAACAATGAGCAGTTCTTC.

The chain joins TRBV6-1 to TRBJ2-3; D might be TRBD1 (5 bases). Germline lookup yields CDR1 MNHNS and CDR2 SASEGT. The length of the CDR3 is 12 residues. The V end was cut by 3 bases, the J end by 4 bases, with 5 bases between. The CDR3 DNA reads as TGTGCCAGCAGTGACAGGGCAGATACGCAGTATTTT. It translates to CASSDRADTQYF.

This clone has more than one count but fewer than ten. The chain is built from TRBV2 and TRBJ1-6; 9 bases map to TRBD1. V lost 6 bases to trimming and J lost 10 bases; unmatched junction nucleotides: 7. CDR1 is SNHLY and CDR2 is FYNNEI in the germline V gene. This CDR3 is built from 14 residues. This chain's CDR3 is CASSPGQGGSPLHF. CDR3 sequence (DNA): TGTGCCAGCAGCCCGGGACAGGGAGGGTCACCCCTCCACTTT. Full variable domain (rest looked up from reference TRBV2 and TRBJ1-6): EPEVTQTPSHQVTQMGQEVILRCVPISNHLYFYWYRQILGQKVEFLVSFYNNEISEKSEIFDDQFSVERPDGSNFTLKIRSTKLEDSAMYFCASSPGQGGSPLHFGNGTRLTVT.

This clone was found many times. The CDR3, as DNA: TGCAGTGCTAGAGATGGGGGAAGCGCCGGGGAGCTGTTTTTT. This codes for CSARDGGSAGELFF. The chain has TRBV20-1 and TRBJ2-2; D tentatively reads TRBD1 or TRBD2 (5 bases each). The CDR3 has 14 residues. Trimming shortened V by 0 bases and J by 6 bases, and 11 bases separated the two germline ends. Germline CDR1 DFQATT, CDR2 SNEGSKA (reference sequence).

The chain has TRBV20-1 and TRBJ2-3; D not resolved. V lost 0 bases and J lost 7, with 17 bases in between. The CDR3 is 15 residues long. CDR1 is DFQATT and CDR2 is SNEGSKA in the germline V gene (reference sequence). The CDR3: CSARDLLALANTQYF. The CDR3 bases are TGCAGTGCTAGAGATCTGTTAGCCTTGGCCAATACGCAGTATTTT.

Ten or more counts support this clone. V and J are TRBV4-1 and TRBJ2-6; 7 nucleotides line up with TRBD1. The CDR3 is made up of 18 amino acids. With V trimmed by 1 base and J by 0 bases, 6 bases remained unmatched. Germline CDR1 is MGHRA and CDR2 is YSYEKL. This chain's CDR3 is CASSQVQGSASGANVLTF. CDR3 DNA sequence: TGCGCCAGCAGCCAAGTACAGGGGTCTGCCTCTGGGGCCAACGTCCTGACTTTC.

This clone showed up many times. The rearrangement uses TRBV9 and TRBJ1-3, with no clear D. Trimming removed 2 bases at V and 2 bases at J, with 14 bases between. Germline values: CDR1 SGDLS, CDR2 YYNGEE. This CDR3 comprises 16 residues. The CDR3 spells CASSVDSGSTGNTIYF. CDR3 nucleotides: TGTGCCAGCAGCGTCGATTCCGGGTCGACTGGAAACACCATATATTTT.

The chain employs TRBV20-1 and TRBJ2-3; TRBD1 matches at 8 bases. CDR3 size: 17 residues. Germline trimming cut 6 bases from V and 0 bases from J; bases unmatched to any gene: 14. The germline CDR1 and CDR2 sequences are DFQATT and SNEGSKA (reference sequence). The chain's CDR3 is CSARDRLFSLSTDTQYF. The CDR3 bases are TGCAGTGCAAGGGACAGGTTATTTTCCCTTAGCACAGATACGCAGTATTTT.

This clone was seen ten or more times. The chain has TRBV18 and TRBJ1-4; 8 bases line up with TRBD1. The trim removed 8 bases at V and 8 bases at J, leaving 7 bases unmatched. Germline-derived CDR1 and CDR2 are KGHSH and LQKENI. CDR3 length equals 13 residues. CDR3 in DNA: TGTGCCAGCAGGACAGGGTCGGGAGAAAAACTGTTTTTT. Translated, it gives CASRTGSGEKLFF.

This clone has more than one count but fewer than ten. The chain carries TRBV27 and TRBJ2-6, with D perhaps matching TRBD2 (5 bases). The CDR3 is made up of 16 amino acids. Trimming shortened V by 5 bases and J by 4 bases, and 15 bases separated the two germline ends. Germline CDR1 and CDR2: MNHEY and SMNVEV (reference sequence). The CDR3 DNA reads TGTGCCAGCAGTCCGGTGGGCCCGGGGGGGGCCAACGTCCTGACTTTC. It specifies CASSPVGPGGANVLTF.